The next 14 T cell receptor beta chains were all read from a single sample in a study of response to subunit inactivated influenza vaccine. TCRdb analysed the RT-PCR reads with MiXCR anew, one entry per CDR3 protein. Here the sample spans around 500,000 distinct CDR3 sequences, roughly 9.8% being singletons. The sequencing used PBMCs from blood, collected about 40 days after vaccination. These receptors came from a man aged 50 to 60 who received an inactivated influenza vaccine.

This clonotype was detected a few times. The rearrangement links TRBV5-1 to TRBJ2-7; 9 nucleotides agree with TRBD1. The CDR3 spans 16 residues. V was clipped by 2 bases and J by 2 bases; unmatched bases: 8. The germline V gene has CDR1 SGHRS and CDR2 YFSETQ. The CDR3 spells CASSLSKGQGTYEQYF. As DNA, the CDR3 is TGCGCCAGCAGCTTAAGTAAGGGACAGGGAACCTACGAGCAGTACTTC.

This clonotype was detected a few times. This sequence joins TRBV20-1 and TRBJ2-1, with 10 bases that match TRBD2. Germline CDR1 and CDR2: DFQATT and SNEGSKA (reference sequence). V shed 5 bases and J 3 bases; nucleotides not matched to a gene: 4. The CDR3 contains 14 residues. The DNA of the CDR3 is TGCAGTGCTGCGACTAGCGGGTTCTACAATGAGCAGTTCTTC. Translation: CSAATSGFYNEQFF.

This clonotype was counted only a few times. The chain uses TRBV18 and TRBJ2-3, with D perhaps TRBD1 (6 bases). Trimming took 1 base from V and 2 from J, leaving 16 bases between them. Germline V gene lookup returns CDR1 KGHSH and CDR2 LQKENI. The CDR3 consists of 17 residues. For the CDR3, the DNA is TGTGCCAGCTCACCACTCACGAGAGGGGGTTTCACAGATACGCAGTATTTT. This gives the protein CASSPLTRGGFTDTQYF.

The chain uses TRBV11-2 and TRBJ2-1; 14 bases are a match to TRBD2. This CDR3 has 18 residues. In germline, CDR1 is SGHAT, CDR2 FQNNGV. Trimming took 4 bases from V and 5 from J; bases not matched to a gene: 10. Written as DNA, the CDR3 is TGTGCCAGCAGCTCCTTTTTAGGGGGACTAGCGGGGGACAATGAGCAGTTCTTC. It specifies CASSSFLGGLAGDNEQFF.

This sequence joins TRBV12-3 or TRBV12-4 and TRBJ2-5, with 8 bases lining up with TRBD1. CDR3 length: 17 amino acids. V was pared by 5 bases and J by 1 base, with 12 bases of the junction left unmatched. CDR3 in DNA: TGTGCCAGCAGTCCCGCCTTTGGACAGGGACGCCAAGAGACCCAGTACTTC. Protein product: CASSPAFGQGRQETQYF.

This clonotype was seen ten or more times. The rearrangement uses TRBV12-3 or TRBV12-4 and TRBJ2-3; TRBD1 is a possible D gene (5 bases). This CDR3 region has 16 residues. Trimming removed 3 bases from V and 1 base from J, with 14 bases in between. DNA of the CDR3: TGTGCCAGCAGTTTGAAGTGGGGCCTCCGCACAGATACGCAGTATTTT. It translates to CASSLKWGLRTDTQYF.

The chain carries TRBV7-6 and TRBJ2-3; TRBD2 matches at 10 bases. The germline CDR1 and CDR2 sequences are SGHVS and FNYEAQ. V was clipped by 2 bases and J by 1 base; unmatched bases: 12. CDR3 size: 19 residues. CDR3: CASSLWALGTSDGTDTQYF. The CDR3 region has the DNA TGTGCCAGCAGCTTATGGGCCCTCGGGACTAGCGATGGCACAGATACGCAGTATTTT.

There are a few counts of this clonotype. The rearrangement uses TRBV20-1 and TRBJ2-7; 9 nucleotides line up with TRBD1. Germline values: CDR1 DFQATT, CDR2 SNEGSKA (reference sequence). Trimming took 2 bases from V and 2 from J; bases not matched to a gene: 16. The CDR3 covers 18 residues. The CDR3 spells CSARPGQGRDQVTYEQYF. CDR3 sequence (DNA): TGCAGTGCTAGACCCGGACAGGGGCGAGACCAAGTTACCTACGAGCAGTACTTC.

The chain couples TRBV9 to TRBJ2-5, with 7 bases matching TRBD2. The germline V gene has CDR1 SGDLS and CDR2 YYNGEE. Trimming cost V 2 bases and J 0 bases; bases outside gene matches: 4. The CDR3 contains 15 residues. DNA for the CDR3: TGTGCCAGCAGCGTGCGAGCGGGAAACCAAGAGACCCAGTACTTC. Protein: CASSVRAGNQETQYF.

The V call is TRBV10-3, the J call TRBJ2-3, with 9 bases fitting TRBD1. V shed 6 bases, J shed 2 bases, and the junction held 3 bases outside the gene matches. The CDR3 length is 14 residues. CDR1 is ENHRY, CDR2 SYGVKD, per germline. CDR3 sequence reads: CAISGQGPTDTQYF. CDR3 DNA sequence: TGTGCCATCAGCGGACAGGGGCCCACAGATACGCAGTATTTT.

V is TRBV3-1 and J is TRBJ2-5; D is possibly TRBD1 or TRBD2 (5 bases each). Germline-derived CDR1 and CDR2 are LGHDT and YNNKEL (reference sequence). V was cut by 1 base and J by 5 bases, with 14 bases left in between. CDR3 length: 15 amino acids. The CDR3 DNA follows: TGTGCCAGCAGCCAAGGGCGAGTTCGGGGCGAGACCCAGTACTTC. Its protein product is CASSQGRVRGETQYF.

The chain has TRBV7-9 and TRBJ2-1; TRBD1 agrees at 12 bases. The CDR3 is 15 residues long. CDR1 and CDR2 (germline): SEHNR, FQNEAQ (reference sequence). J gave up 8 bases and V 5 bases, and 7 bases lay outside the gene matches. CDR3 amino acids: CASSQGQGASDEQFF. The CDR3 region has the DNA TGTGCCAGCAGCCAGGGACAGGGGGCATCGGATGAGCAGTTCTTC.

This clonotype has at least ten counts. J is TRBJ2-1 and V is TRBV20-1; no reliable D call. Looked up from germline, CDR1 is DFQATT and CDR2 is SNEGSKA (reference sequence). CDR3 size: 11 residues. Trimming removed 5 bases at V and 9 bases at J, with 11 bases between. The CDR3 loop is CSAPSLSEQFF. For the CDR3, the DNA is TGCAGTGCTCCATCCTTAAGTGAGCAGTTCTTC.

This clonotype was detected a few times. The chain carries TRBV5-1 and TRBJ2-6, with TRBD1 matching over 10 bases. CDR1 is SGHRS, CDR2 YFSETQ, per germline. This CDR3 spans 18 amino acids. With V trimmed by 0 bases and J by 1 base, 4 bases remained unmatched. CDR3 nucleotides: TGCGCCAGCAGCTTGGTGACAGGGGGCGCGTCTGGGGCCAACGTCCTGACTTTC. Its translation is CASSLVTGGASGANVLTF.